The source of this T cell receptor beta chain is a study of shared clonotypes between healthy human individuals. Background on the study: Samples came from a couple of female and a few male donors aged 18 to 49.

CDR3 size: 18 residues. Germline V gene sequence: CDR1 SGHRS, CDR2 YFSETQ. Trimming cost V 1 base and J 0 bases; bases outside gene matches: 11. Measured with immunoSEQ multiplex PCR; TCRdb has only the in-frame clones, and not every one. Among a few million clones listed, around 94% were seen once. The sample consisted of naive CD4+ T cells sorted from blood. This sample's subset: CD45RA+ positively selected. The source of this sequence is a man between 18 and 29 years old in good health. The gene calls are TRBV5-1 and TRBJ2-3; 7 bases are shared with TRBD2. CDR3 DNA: TGCGCCAGCAGCTTGCGACCGGCAAGCGGGATAAGCACAGATACGCAGTATTTT. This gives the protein CASSLRPASGISTDTQYF.